The sample holds a few counts of the clone carrying this TCR beta chain. Its antigen is currently unknown. The data stem from a study of beta chain features in type 1 diabetes. Looking at the study overall: The number of sorted cells examined across all samples was 107,917,701. Points from the study as a whole: Over-representation of high TCR-expressing cells was a possible consequence of cDNA sequencing. TCRB CDR3s from Type 1 diabetes patients were moderately but significantly shorter in all four CD4+ subsets.

The CDR3 contains 12 residues. Germline V lookup: CDR1 MDHEN, CDR2 SYDVKM. Trimming stripped 0 bases from V and 4 bases from J, with 4 bases between. The study reverse transcribed the entire isolated RNA, so it sequenced expressed TCRB transcripts. Assay used: immunoSEQ multiplex PCR; TCRdb lists only in-frame clones, some missing. Among approximately 150,000 clones listed, approximately 13% were seen once. The clonotype originates from a man between 18 and 29 years old with type 1 diabetes. The chain carries TRBV28 and TRBJ2-7; the D is unclear. Sequencing was carried out using central memory CD4+ T cells from blood. CDR3 DNA: TGTGCCAGCAGTTTATGGACGTACGAGCAGTACTTC. Amino acid sequence: CASSLWTYEQYF.